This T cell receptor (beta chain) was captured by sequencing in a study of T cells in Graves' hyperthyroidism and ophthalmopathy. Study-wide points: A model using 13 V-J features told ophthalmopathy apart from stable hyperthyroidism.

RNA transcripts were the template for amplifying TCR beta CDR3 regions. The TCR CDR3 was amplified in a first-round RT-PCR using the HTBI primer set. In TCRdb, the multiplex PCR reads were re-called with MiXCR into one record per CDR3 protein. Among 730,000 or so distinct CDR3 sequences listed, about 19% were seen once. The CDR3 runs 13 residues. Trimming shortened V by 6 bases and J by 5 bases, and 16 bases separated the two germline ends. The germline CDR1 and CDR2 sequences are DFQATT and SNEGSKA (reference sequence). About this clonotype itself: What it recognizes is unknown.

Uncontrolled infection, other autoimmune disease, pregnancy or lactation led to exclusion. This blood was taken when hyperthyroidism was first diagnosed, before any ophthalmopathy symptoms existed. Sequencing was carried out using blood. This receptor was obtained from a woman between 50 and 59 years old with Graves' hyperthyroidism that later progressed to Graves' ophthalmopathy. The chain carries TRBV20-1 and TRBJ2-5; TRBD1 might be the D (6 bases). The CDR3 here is CSASFSRGETQYF. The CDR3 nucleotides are TGCAGTGCCTCATTTTCAAGGGGGGAGACCCAGTACTTC.